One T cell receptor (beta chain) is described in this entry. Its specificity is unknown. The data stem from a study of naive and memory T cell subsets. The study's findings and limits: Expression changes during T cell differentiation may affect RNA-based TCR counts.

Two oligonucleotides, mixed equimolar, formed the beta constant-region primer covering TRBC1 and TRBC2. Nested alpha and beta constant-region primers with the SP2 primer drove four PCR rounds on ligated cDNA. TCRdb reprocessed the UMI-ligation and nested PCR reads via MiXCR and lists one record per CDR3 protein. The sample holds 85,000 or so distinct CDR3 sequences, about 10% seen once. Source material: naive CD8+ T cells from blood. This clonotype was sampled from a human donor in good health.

The chain's CDR3 is CASSLLGVRYGYTF. The CDR3 nucleotides are TGTGCCAGCAGCTTACTCGGGGTACGTTATGGCTACACCTTC. The J gene is TRBJ1-2, the V gene TRBV7-9; D not certain. Germline CDR1 and CDR2: SEHNR and FQNEAQ (reference sequence). The CDR3 is 14 amino acids. V shed 2 bases and J shed 5 bases, with 12 bases lying between them.